The 14 T cell receptor beta chains given below trace back to one sample, sequenced in a study of CD8+ T cells in alopecia areata. After isolation, RNA underwent reverse transcription to generate cDNA as the sequencing template. The repertoire was sequenced with immunoSEQ multiplex PCR; TCRdb's copy has only in-frame clones and lacks some. This table holds some 120,000 clones, 50% to 75% found once. Described treatment: oral pan-JAK inhibitor, 5-10 mg twice daily. The sample consisted of CD8+ T cells sorted from blood, taken at week 24, from a patient treated with tofacitinib. The receptors originated from a human donor with alopecia areata.

The V call is TRBV13, the J call TRBJ2-1, with D perhaps TRBD2 (5 bases). The ends were cut back, 5 bases at V and 3 bases at J, with 14 bases in the middle. The CDR3 is 15 amino acids. Germline V gene lookup returns CDR1 PRHDT and CDR2 FYEKMQ (reference sequence). The DNA for the CDR3 is TGTGCCAGCAGCCCCCGAGAGGGTTACTACAATGAGCAGTTCTTC. It yields the protein CASSPREGYYNEQFF. The variable domain in full, with the rest retrieved from reference TRBV13 and TRBJ2-1, is AAGVIQSPRHLIKEKRETATLKCYPIPRHDTVYWYQQGPGQDPQFLISFYEKMQSDKGSIPDRFSAQQFSDYHSELNMSSLELGDSALYFCASSPREGYYNEQFFGPGTRLTVL.

A word on this clone: The germline gene is not matched at one end of the junction; a read error may be the cause. CDR3 residues: CASTLMAGPTDTQYF. Written as DNA, the CDR3 is TGTGCCAGCACCTTGATGGCGGGGCCCACAGATACGCAGTATTTT. V and J are TRBV5-6 and TRBJ2-3; D possibly corresponds to TRBD2 (6 bases). The CDR3 is 15 amino acids. Germline V gene sequence: CDR1 SGHDT, CDR2 YYEEEE.

The chain employs TRBV18 and TRBJ1-4; 10 positions match TRBD1. From germline, CDR1 is KGHSH and CDR2 LQKENI. The CDR3 length is 16 residues. J lost 5 bases, V lost 0 bases, and 3 bases had no gene match. The CDR3 loop is CASSPPMGQGNEKLFF. CDR3 nucleotide sequence: TGTGCCAGCTCACCACCTATGGGACAGGGGAATGAAAAACTGTTTTTT.

This chain uses TRBV6-5 with TRBJ2-3; no clear D gene. Trimming removed 0 bases from V and 0 bases from J, with 10 bases in between. There are 16 residues in the CDR3. Looked up from germline, CDR1 is MNHEY and CDR2 is SVGAGI. For the CDR3, the DNA is TGTGCCAGCAGTTACTCTGGAACCGTTAGCACAGATACGCAGTATTTT. Translating gives CASSYSGTVSTDTQYF.

This chain uses TRBV2 with TRBJ2-1; 7 bases agree with TRBD1. The germline CDR1 and CDR2 sequences are SNHLY and FYNNEI. The CDR3 is 14 amino acids. Trimming at V came to 7 bases and at J to 1 base, leaving 4 bases not matched to a gene. The CDR3, as DNA: TGTGCCAGCATGAGCAGGGGGTCCTACAATGAGCAGTTCTTC. The encoded protein is CASMSRGSYNEQFF.

The genes are TRBV11-2 and TRBJ2-6; a weak D match, TRBD2 (5 bases). CDR3 length: 16 amino acids. Trimming pared 5 bases from V and 0 bases from J, leaving 11 bases between. Germline loops: CDR1 SGHAT, CDR2 FQNNGV. The CDR3 DNA reads as TGTGCCAGCAGCCAAGAAGGGAGCTCTGGGGCCAACGTCCTGACTTTC. Amino acids: CASSQEGSSGANVLTF.

This clone showed up just once. This chain joins TRBV29-1 and TRBJ2-2; possible D gene TRBD2, 6 bases. Germline lookup yields CDR1 SQVTM and CDR2 ANQGSEA. Trimming shortened V by 5 bases and J by 3 bases, and 13 bases separated the two germline ends. The CDR3 has 14 amino acids. This chain's CDR3 is CSVLGRSYTGELFF. The CDR3, as DNA: TGCAGCGTTTTGGGGAGGTCGTACACCGGGGAGCTGTTTTTT.

The chain joins TRBV11-2 to TRBJ1-2; D is undetermined. V was cut by 1 base and J by 5 bases, with 14 bases left in between. The CDR3 runs 15 residues. Looked up from germline, CDR1 is SGHAT and CDR2 is FQNNGV. The CDR3 here is CASSLGGRHGYGYTF. The CDR3 nucleotides read TGTGCCAGCAGCTTAGGCGGCCGCCATGGTTATGGCTACACCTTC. Based on the CDR3 plus reference TRBV11-2 and TRBJ1-2, the full variable domain is EAGVAQSPRYKIIEKRQSVAFWCNPISGHATLYWYQQILGQGPKLLIQFQNNGVVDDSQLPKDRFSAERLKGVDSTLKIQPAKLEDSAVYLCASSLGGRHGYGYTFGSGTRLTVV.

V usage is TRBV25-1 and J usage is TRBJ1-1; 8 positions match TRBD1. The CDR3 has 14 amino acids. Losses at the gene ends were 6 bases for V and 4 bases for J; bases not matched to a gene: 7. CDR1 is MGHDK and CDR2 is SYGVNS in the germline V gene. In DNA, the CDR3 is TGTGCCAGCAGGGGCGACAGGGGAGTCACTGAAGCTTTCTTT. Translating it yields CASRGDRGVTEAFF. The full variable domain, in which reference TRBV25-1 and TRBJ1-1 provide the parts outside the CDR3, is EADIYQTPRYLVIGTGKKITLECSQTMGHDKMYWYQQDPGMELHLIHYSYGVNSTEKGDLSSESTVSRIRTEHFPLTLESARPSHTSQYLCASRGDRGVTEAFFGQGTRLTVV.

This clone was seen a single time. The chain has TRBV11-2 and TRBJ2-7; D might be TRBD1 (5 bases). The germline V gene encodes CDR1 SGHAT and CDR2 FQNNGV. This CDR3 is built from 15 residues. V lost 0 bases and J lost 7, with 16 bases in between. The CDR3 sequence: CASSLDVSGPGEQYF. The CDR3 nucleotides are TGTGCCAGCAGCTTAGATGTATCAGGGCCTGGAGAGCAGTACTTC.

V is TRBV27 and J is TRBJ1-6; D is perhaps TRBD1 (6 bases). Germline assignment: CDR1 MNHEY and CDR2 SMNVEV (reference sequence). The CDR3 is 14 amino acids. The V and J ends lost 8 bases and 4 bases respectively, with 12 bases between them. CDR3 in DNA: TGTGCCAGCGGACAGAATCCGTATAATTCACCCCTCCACTTT. This translates into CASGQNPYNSPLHF.

V and J are TRBV2 and TRBJ1-1; 9 bases fit TRBD1. The CDR3 spans 15 residues. J lost 1 base, V lost 7 bases, and 7 bases had no gene match. CDR1 is SNHLY and CDR2 is FYNNEI in the germline V gene. As DNA, the CDR3 is TGTGCCAGCATCGCGCCGGGACAGGGGAACACTGAAGCTTTCTTT. Protein: CASIAPGQGNTEAFF.

The V gene is TRBV30, the J gene TRBJ1-6; D not resolved. The CDR3 spans 13 residues. Germline lookup yields CDR1 GTSNPN and CDR2 SVGIG (reference sequence). Trimming pared 1 base from V and 9 bases from J, leaving 10 bases between. The DNA for the CDR3 is TGTGCCTGGAGTGCTACAAGCGGTTCACCCCTCCACTTT. It encodes CAWSATSGSPLHF. The variable domain in full, with the rest retrieved from reference TRBV30 and TRBJ1-6, is SQTIHQWPATLVQPVGSPLSLECTVEGTSNPNLYWYRQAAGRGLQLLFYSVGIGQISSEVPQNLSASRPQDRQFILSSKKLLLSDSGFYLCAWSATSGSPLHFGNGTRLTVT.

V gene TRBV13 combines with J gene TRBJ2-5, with 8 bases identical to TRBD1. V shed 5 bases and J 2 bases; nucleotides not matched to a gene: 4. CDR1 PRHDT and CDR2 FYEKMQ come from the germline V gene (reference sequence). This CDR3 is 14 amino acids long. The CDR3 sequence is CASSKTGDQETQYF. CDR3 sequence (DNA): TGTGCCAGCAGCAAGACAGGGGATCAAGAGACCCAGTACTTC.